Each of the 23 T cell receptor beta chains below was sequenced from the same sample in a study of cytomegalovirus exposure and HLA in healthy donors. The PCR was carried out with 60 Vbeta primers and 13 Jbeta primers. Repertoires were generated with immunoSEQ multiplex PCR, while TCRdb's copy carries only in-frame clones and drops some. The sample yields under 250,000 clones, around 81% seen once. What was sequenced was PBMCs. The receptors shown here come from a young man in good health and CMV-seronegative.

This sequence joins TRBV5-1 and TRBJ2-1; the D gene is possibly TRBD1 (7 bases). V shed 4 bases and J shed 3 bases, with 14 bases lying between them. The CDR3 covers 15 residues. CDR1 and CDR2 (germline): SGHRS, YFSETQ. The CDR3 coding sequence is TGCGCCAGCAGCGACGCGGGACAGATCTACAATGAGCAGTTCTTC. Translation: CASSDAGQIYNEQFF.

This chain connects TRBV29-1 to TRBJ2-1, with TRBD2 matching 7 bases. Trimming cost V 3 bases and J 2 bases; bases outside gene matches: 10. The CDR3 spans 16 residues. Germline lookup yields CDR1 SQVTM and CDR2 ANQGSEA. CDR3 in DNA: TGCAGCGTTGAGGGACTAAATCGGGAGACCTACAATGAGCAGTTCTTC. Encoded protein: CSVEGLNRETYNEQFF.

This chain uses TRBV7-9 with TRBJ2-7; 9 bases line up with TRBD1. V was clipped by 3 bases and J by 3 bases; unmatched bases: 3. Germline CDR1 and CDR2: SEHNR and FQNEAQ (reference sequence). The CDR3 has 14 residues. The CDR3: CASSFGTGIYEQYF. CDR3 in DNA: TGTGCCAGCAGCTTTGGGACAGGGATCTACGAGCAGTACTTC.

The CDR3 bases are TGTGCCAGCAGCCCTGACAGGGATTCACCCCTCCACTTT. It encodes CASSPDRDSPLHF. The gene calls are TRBV7-3 and TRBJ1-6, with 7 bases aligning to TRBD1. The CDR3 has 13 residues. In germline, CDR1 is SGHTA, CDR2 FQGTGA. V dropped 5 bases and J dropped 8; count of bases not matched to a gene: 3.

J is TRBJ2-1 and V is TRBV30; D is possibly TRBD1 (6 bases). V lost 2 bases and J 15 bases, leaving 17 bases between the germline ends. The CDR3 is made up of 12 amino acids. CDR1 is GTSNPN, CDR2 SVGIG, per germline (reference sequence). The CDR3 DNA follows: TGTGCCTGGAGTCCTCAAGGGGGATTGGCGTTCTTC. Translating gives CAWSPQGGLAFF.

In its sample, this clone was seen a few times. The V call is TRBV5-4, the J call TRBJ2-7, with TRBD2 identical over 7 bases. V gave up 3 bases and J gave up 2 bases; unmatched junction bases: 8. Germline-derived CDR1 and CDR2 are SGHNT and YYREEE (reference sequence). The CDR3 has 15 amino acids. CDR3 amino acids: CASSSERGMAYEQYF. The DNA for the CDR3 is TGTGCCAGCAGCTCCGAGCGGGGCATGGCCTACGAGCAGTACTTC.

V is TRBV6-1 and J is TRBJ2-5; the D gene is possibly TRBD1 (5 bases). CDR3 length equals 14 residues. CDR1 is MNHNS and CDR2 is SASEGT in the germline V gene. The V and J ends lost 4 bases and 0 bases respectively, with 9 bases between them. CDR3 amino acids: CASSGQMYQETQYF. DNA for the CDR3: TGTGCCAGCAGTGGACAGATGTACCAAGAGACCCAGTACTTC.

V is TRBV25-1 and J is TRBJ2-5; weak D call: TRBD2 (6 bases). This CDR3 spans 15 amino acids. Germline CDR1 reads MGHDK; CDR2 reads SYGVNS. V was clipped by 6 bases and J by 9 bases, with 23 bases between them. CDR3 nucleotides: TGTGCCAGCAGCGGGGGACGGAGACCCCAATGGGCCCAGTACTTC. It specifies CASSGGRRPQWAQYF.

V usage is TRBV5-1 and J usage is TRBJ1-3; maybe TRBD1 (6 bases). This CDR3 is built from 15 residues. Deletions cut 4 bases from V and 2 bases from J, with 13 bases between. Germline V gene data show CDR1 as SGHRS and CDR2 as YFSETQ. DNA for the CDR3: TGCGCCAGCAGCGTCGAAGGGGGAACTGGAAACACCATATATTTT. Its translation is CASSVEGGTGNTIYF.

This clone was seen more than once but under ten times. This chain joins TRBV5-4 and TRBJ2-1; tentative D call: TRBD1 (6 bases). The CDR3 loop spans 17 amino acids. CDR1 SGHNT and CDR2 YYREEE come from the germline V gene (reference sequence). V shed 0 bases and J shed 0 bases, with 13 bases lying between them. In DNA, the CDR3 is TGTGCCAGCAGCTTGGAAGGGACACTAAGCTCCTACAATGAGCAGTTCTTC. Translating it yields CASSLEGTLSSYNEQFF.

Written as DNA, the CDR3 is TGTGCCAGCAGTGAGGACAGGGGCGGAGGCTACACCTTC. Its translation: CASSEDRGGGYTF. The chain recombines TRBV25-1 with TRBJ1-2; 9 nucleotides align to TRBD1. With V trimmed by 3 bases and J by 8 bases, 4 bases remained unmatched. The CDR3 consists of 13 residues. The germline V gene encodes CDR1 MGHDK and CDR2 SYGVNS.

This clone was counted once. The genes are TRBV6-5 and TRBJ2-7; weak D call: TRBD1 (6 bases). Germline loops: CDR1 MNHEY, CDR2 SVGAGI. CDR3 size: 13 residues. V gave up 6 bases and J gave up 3 bases, with 12 bases separating them. CDR3 sequence: CASSPGQLYEQYF. CDR3 bases: TGTGCCAGCAGCCCAGGACAGCTCTACGAGCAGTACTTC.

This clone was detected a few times. J is TRBJ1-2 and V is TRBV6-5, with a weak D call TRBD1 (5 bases). Trimming removed 0 bases at V and 1 base at J, with 9 bases between. CDR3 length equals 15 residues. Germline V lookup: CDR1 MNHEY, CDR2 SVGAGI. Here the CDR3 DNA reads TGTGCCAGCAGTTACTCAGGGGCTGATAACTATGGCTACACCTTC. Its protein product is CASSYSGADNYGYTF.

This rearrangement joins TRBV6-1 to TRBJ2-7, with 8 bases that match TRBD1. From germline, CDR1 is MNHNS and CDR2 SASEGT. The CDR3 totals 14 residues. Trimming removed 3 bases from V and 4 bases from J; junction bases left unmatched: 5. The CDR3 loop is CASSDSQGAYEQYF. CDR3 in DNA: TGTGCCAGCAGTGATAGTCAGGGGGCGTACGAGCAGTACTTC.

The chain recombines TRBV10-1 with TRBJ2-3, with 8 bases identical to TRBD2. Germline V lookup: CDR1 WNHNN, CDR2 SYGVQD (reference sequence). Trimming took 4 bases from V and 2 from J; bases not matched to a gene: 11. This CDR3 comprises 17 residues. The CDR3 sequence: CASSGSGSSPTTDTQYF. The CDR3 DNA reads TGCGCCAGCAGTGGGAGCGGGAGTTCTCCCACCACAGATACGCAGTATTTT.

The gene calls are TRBV25-1 and TRBJ2-5; D is perhaps TRBD2 (5 bases). V was clipped by 1 base and J by 5 bases, with 11 bases between them. The germline CDR1 and CDR2 sequences are MGHDK and SYGVNS. The CDR3 has 14 amino acids. The DNA of the CDR3 is TGTGCCAGCAGTGAATCCGCGGGTGCGGAGACCCAGTACTTC. Its translation: CASSESAGAETQYF.

The chain combines TRBV14 with TRBJ2-3; 7 positions match TRBD1. The CDR3 loop spans 16 amino acids. Unmatched junction bases numbered 7, after V lost 1 base and J lost 3 bases. CDR1 is SGHDN and CDR2 is FVKESK in the germline V gene. In DNA, the CDR3 is TGTGCCAGCAGCCAAGTAGGGGACAGAATAACAGATACGCAGTATTTT. Residues: CASSQVGDRITDTQYF.

This clone was seen a few times. The V and J genes are TRBV4-1 and TRBJ2-7, with 10 bases matching TRBD2. The CDR3 runs to 16 residues. Germline V gives CDR1 MGHRA, CDR2 YSYEKL. V was clipped by 7 bases and J by 4 bases; unmatched bases: 13. As DNA, the CDR3 is TGCGCCAGCACCCCTTTGCCTGCTAGCGGGAGTTACGAGCAGTACTTC. Residues: CASTPLPASGSYEQYF.

The chain employs TRBV7-9 and TRBJ2-7; 9 positions agree with TRBD1. Germline loops: CDR1 SEHNR, CDR2 FQNEAQ (reference sequence). The CDR3 runs to 16 residues. The V gene end was trimmed by 0 bases and the J gene end by 6 bases; junction bases not matched to a gene: 9. CDR3 nucleotides: TGTGCCAGCAGCTTAGCAGGGACAGGGTACTTAATCGAGCAGTACTTC. Translated, it gives CASSLAGTGYLIEQYF.

The chain carries TRBV11-2 and TRBJ2-2; a weak D match, TRBD1 (6 bases). The V gene's germline CDR1 is SGHAT and CDR2 FQNNGV. V was trimmed by 1 base and J by 5 bases, leaving 11 bases between them. CDR3 size: 15 residues. The CDR3, as DNA: TGTGCCAGCAGCTTAGCCGGACAGAGAACCGGGGAGCTGTTTTTT. This translates into CASSLAGQRTGELFF.

The V gene is TRBV14, the J gene TRBJ2-5; 11 bases line up with TRBD2. V shed 5 bases and J 2 bases; nucleotides not matched to a gene: 4. Germline CDR1 is SGHDN and CDR2 is FVKESK. The CDR3 length is 15 residues. The CDR3, as DNA: TGTGCCAGCAGCTTTAGCGGGAGGGCACAAGAGACCCAGTACTTC. It encodes CASSFSGRAQETQYF.

V gene TRBV5-1 combines with J gene TRBJ2-1; the match to TRBD1 covers 8 bases. V shed 4 bases, J shed 5 bases, and the junction held 5 bases outside the gene matches. CDR3 size: 14 residues. CDR1 and CDR2 from the germline V gene are SGHRS and YFSETQ. CDR3 protein: CASSQGQANNEQFF. In DNA, the CDR3 is TGCGCCAGCAGCCAGGGACAGGCAAACAATGAGCAGTTCTTC.

This chain joins TRBV29-1 and TRBJ2-1; 10 bases agree with TRBD1. The CDR3 length is 13 residues. J was trimmed by 5 bases and V by 7 bases; bases with no gene match: 5. CDR1 SQVTM and CDR2 ANQGSEA come from the germline V gene. CDR3 residues: CSADRGRNNEQFF. The CDR3 DNA reads as TGCAGCGCTGACAGGGGGCGCAACAATGAGCAGTTCTTC.